This T cell receptor (beta chain) was obtained from a study of early T cells in non-severe SARS-CoV-2 infection. Study results and limitations: Anti-spike CD8 specificities were favored by VDJdb matching, whose results missed private and CD4 specificities.

Looked up from germline, CDR1 is MNHEY and CDR2 is SVGAGI. With 3 bases removed from V and 8 bases from J, the gap between germline ends came to 13 bases. The CDR3 totals 13 residues. Unique molecular identifiers (one per individual cDNA molecule) were attached. TCRdb passed the 5' RACE reads through MiXCR, listing each CDR3 protein once. The sample holds around 39,000 distinct CDR3 sequences, roughly 5.4% seen once. There are many counts of this clonotype. Its target is not known. The sequence was obtained from an adult who was a healthcare worker with PCR-confirmed SARS-CoV-2 infection or an uninfected control (not recorded which). Source: whole blood, taken at baseline. This rearrangement joins TRBV6-5 to TRBJ1-2; weak D call: TRBD1 (5 bases). The CDR3 region is CASSYNMRGGYTF. CDR3 nucleotide sequence: TGTGCCAGCAGTTATAATATGAGGGGAGGCTACACCTTC.